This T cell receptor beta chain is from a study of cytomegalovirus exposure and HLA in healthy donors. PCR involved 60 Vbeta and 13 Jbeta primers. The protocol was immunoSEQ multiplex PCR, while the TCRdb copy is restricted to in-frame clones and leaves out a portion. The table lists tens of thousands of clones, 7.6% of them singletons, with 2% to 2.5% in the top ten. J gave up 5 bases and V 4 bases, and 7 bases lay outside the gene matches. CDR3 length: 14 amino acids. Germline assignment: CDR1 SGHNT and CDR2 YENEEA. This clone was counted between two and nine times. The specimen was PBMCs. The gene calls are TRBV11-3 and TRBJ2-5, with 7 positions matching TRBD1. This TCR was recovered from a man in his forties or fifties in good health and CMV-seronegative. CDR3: CASSSRQGRETQYF. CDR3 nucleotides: TGTGCCAGCAGCTCGAGACAGGGTCGGGAGACCCAGTACTTC. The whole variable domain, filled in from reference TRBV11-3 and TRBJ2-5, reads EAGVVQSPRYKIIEKKQPVAFWCNPISGHNTLYWYLQNLGQGPELLIRYENEEAVDDSQLPKDRFSAERLKGVDSTLKIQPAELGDSAVYLCASSSRQGRETQYFGPGTRLLVL.